This T cell receptor (beta chain) was found in a study of T cell responses to AZD1222 COVID-19 vaccine (dated by TCRdb to about 2021). Regarding the study in general: A total of more than 230 trial participants underwent TCR sequencing, of whom approximately 210 received two doses of AZD1222 and 26 received two doses of the MenACWY control vaccine. Enrollment into the trials was organized by age into subgroups of 18-55, 56-69 and 70-plus years, and those subgroups contained about 150, 27 and 61 TCR-sequenced participants, respectively.

Per the germline V gene, KGHSH is the CDR1 and LQKENI is the CDR2. From its cysteine to its phenylalanine, the CDR3 spans 16 amino acids. Only the CDR3 part of the read is kept: 48 bases, read in frame from the first base. A distance of 20 bases separates the germline ends of V and J, which lose 6 bases and 3 bases respectively. Only a few counts were recorded for this clone. It has no known antigen specificity. One base away there is no much larger clone; base qualities are not given. Results and caveats for the whole study, not just this receptor: After two AZD1222 doses, both the breadth and the depth of spike-specific TCRs were significantly higher than at day 0 and than in MenACWY recipients. Participants were mostly white British and included more females than males, and it was suggested by the authors that clonal diversity may have been underestimated. Reportedly, close to half of the unique spike-specific TCRs recognized epitopes lying outside the regions that are mutated in the B.1.351 and B.1.1.7 variants. In the small 56-69-year group, the increase in depth fell short of significance, most likely because of low power. The vaccine-associated CD4 TCRs covered the entire spike protein, and the dominant responses fell in regions 160-218 and 743-854. Conclusions about previously exposed vaccinees were limited because only a handful of AZD1222 recipients were SARS-CoV-2 seropositive at baseline. Because no day 14 peak-response samples were available, repertoires were characterized only after the peak T cell response.

The CDR3 regions of human TCRbeta chains were analyzed by immunosequencing. The authors' analysis ran thus. Repertoire TCRs were matched against a reference library of SARS-CoV-2-specific TCRs generated with the MIRA antigen-specificity platform. Breadth was defined as the fraction of unique TCRs that were SARS-CoV-2-associated, and depth was defined as the fraction of total T cells that were SARS-CoV-2-associated. Each spike-specific TCR was assigned to its reactive spike region and to a CD4 or CD8 class using the MIRA data. Log10-transformed breadth and depth values were compared by one-way ANOVA with Sidak's multiple comparisons tests. Entries here come from immuneACCESS through TCRdb and include only in-frame sequences with V and J called. Some clones fail to appear in such tables; in the studies checked, an unresolved V gene covers under half of the shortfall, and the cause of the remainder is unknown. The D gene and trimming were derived from the DNA, and the V and J assignments and clone size from that table. A total of 190,000 or so clones appear in this sample, 88% of them only once. Of the sample, 25% to 30% falls within the top ten clones.

The sample's time point, from its label and the paper: about 28 days (+/-7) after the second vaccine dose. AZD1222 recipients whose second dose came at about 4 weeks and those whose second dose came at about 12 weeks were combined into one group, since spike-specific TCR depth and breadth did not differ between the two schedules. Vaccinee samples were obtained from the UK trials COV001 and COV002, which included a single-blind randomized controlled phase 2/3 trial of AZD1222 (ChAdOx1 nCoV-19) in healthy adults. For TCRbeta chain sequencing, PBMC samples from trial participants were taken at day 0 and at day 28 after the second dose.

The rearranged chain carries TRBV18 and TRBJ1-1, with the identity of the D gene unclear. Sequencing used peripheral blood, obtained 28 days after the second AZD1222 dose. This receptor was taken from an adult who received the AZD1222 COVID-19 vaccine. The CDR3 loop reads CASSPDYPPRDTEAFF. The base sequence is TGTGCCAGCTCCCCCGATTACCCACCTCGGGACACTGAAGCTTTCTTT.